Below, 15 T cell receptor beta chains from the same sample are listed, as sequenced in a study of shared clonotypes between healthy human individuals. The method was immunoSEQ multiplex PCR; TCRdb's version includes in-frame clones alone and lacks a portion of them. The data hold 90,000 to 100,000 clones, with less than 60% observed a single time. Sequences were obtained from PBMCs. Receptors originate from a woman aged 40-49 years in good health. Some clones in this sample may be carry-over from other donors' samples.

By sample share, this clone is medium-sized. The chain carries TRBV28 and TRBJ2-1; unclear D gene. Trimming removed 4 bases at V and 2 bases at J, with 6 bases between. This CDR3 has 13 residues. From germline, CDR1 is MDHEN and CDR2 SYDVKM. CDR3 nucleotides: TGTGCCAGCAGTTCAGGAGCCTACAATGAGCAGTTCTTC. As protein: CASSSGAYNEQFF.

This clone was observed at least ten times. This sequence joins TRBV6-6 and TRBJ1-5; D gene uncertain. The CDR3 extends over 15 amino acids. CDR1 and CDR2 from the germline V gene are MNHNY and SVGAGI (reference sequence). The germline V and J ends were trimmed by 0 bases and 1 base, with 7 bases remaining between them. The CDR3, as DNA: TGTGCCAGCAGTTACTCCTCAGCAAGCAATCAGCCCCAGCATTTT. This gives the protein CASSYSSASNQPQHF.

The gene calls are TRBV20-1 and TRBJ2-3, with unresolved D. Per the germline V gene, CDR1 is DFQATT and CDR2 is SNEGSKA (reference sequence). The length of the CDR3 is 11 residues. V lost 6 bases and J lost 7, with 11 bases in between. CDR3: CSARLSNTQYF. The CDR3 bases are TGCAGTGCACGTCTAAGTAATACGCAGTATTTT.

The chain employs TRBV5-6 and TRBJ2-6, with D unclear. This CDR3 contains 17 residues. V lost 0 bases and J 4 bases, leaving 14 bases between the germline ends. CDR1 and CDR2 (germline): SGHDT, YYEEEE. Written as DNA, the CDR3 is TGTGCCAGCAGCTTGGGGACCTTTACGAGCGGGGCCAACGTCCTGACTTTC. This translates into CASSLGTFTSGANVLTF.

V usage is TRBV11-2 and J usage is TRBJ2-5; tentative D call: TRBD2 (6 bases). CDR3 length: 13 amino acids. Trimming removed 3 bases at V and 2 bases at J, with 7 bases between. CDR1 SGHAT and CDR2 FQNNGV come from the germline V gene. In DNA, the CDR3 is TGTGCCAGCAGCTTGGGACTGCAAGAGACCCAGTACTTC. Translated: CASSLGLQETQYF.

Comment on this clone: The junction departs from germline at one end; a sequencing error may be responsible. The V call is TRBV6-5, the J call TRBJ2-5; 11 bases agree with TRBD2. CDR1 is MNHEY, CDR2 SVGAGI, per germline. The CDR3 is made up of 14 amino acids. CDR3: CASSELAGEETQYF. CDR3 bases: TGCGCCAGCAGTGAACTAGCGGGGGAAGAGACCCAGTACTTC.

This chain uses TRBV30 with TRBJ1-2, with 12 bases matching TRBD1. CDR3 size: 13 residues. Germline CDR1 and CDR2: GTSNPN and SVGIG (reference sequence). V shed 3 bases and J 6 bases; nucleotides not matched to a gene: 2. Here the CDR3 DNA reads TGTGCCTGGAGCGGGACAGGGGGCGATGGCTACACCTTC. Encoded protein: CAWSGTGGDGYTF.

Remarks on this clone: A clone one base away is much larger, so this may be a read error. Here the CDR3 DNA reads TGCGCCAGCAGCTTGGGGACCTGGACAGGGGTTACTGAGCAGTTCTTC. Translation: CASSLGTWTGVTEQFF. The chain links TRBV5-1 to TRBJ2-1; TRBD1 aligns across 9 bases. Germline V gene lookup returns CDR1 SGHRS and CDR2 YFSETQ. CDR3 length: 16 amino acids. V gave up 0 bases and J gave up 9 bases; unmatched junction bases: 10.

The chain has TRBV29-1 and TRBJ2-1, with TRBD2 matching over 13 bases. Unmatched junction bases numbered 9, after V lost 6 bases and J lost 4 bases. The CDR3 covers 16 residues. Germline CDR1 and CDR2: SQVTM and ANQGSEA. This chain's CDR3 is CSVGLLAGGPYNEQFF. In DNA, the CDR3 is TGCAGCGTGGGTTTACTAGCGGGAGGGCCGTACAATGAGCAGTTCTTC.

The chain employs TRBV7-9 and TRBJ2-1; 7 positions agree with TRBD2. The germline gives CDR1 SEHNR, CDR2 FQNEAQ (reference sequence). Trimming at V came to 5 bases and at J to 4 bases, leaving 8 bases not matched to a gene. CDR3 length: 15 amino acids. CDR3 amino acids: CASSPQRDRYNEQFF. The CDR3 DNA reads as TGTGCCAGCAGCCCGCAGCGGGATAGATACAATGAGCAGTTCTTC.

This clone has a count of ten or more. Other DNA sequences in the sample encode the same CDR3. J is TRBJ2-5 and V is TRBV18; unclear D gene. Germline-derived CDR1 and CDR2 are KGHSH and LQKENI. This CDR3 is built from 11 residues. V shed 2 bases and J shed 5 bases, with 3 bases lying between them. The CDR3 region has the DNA TGTGCCAGCTCACCAGGGGAGACCCAGTACTTC. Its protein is CASSPGETQYF.

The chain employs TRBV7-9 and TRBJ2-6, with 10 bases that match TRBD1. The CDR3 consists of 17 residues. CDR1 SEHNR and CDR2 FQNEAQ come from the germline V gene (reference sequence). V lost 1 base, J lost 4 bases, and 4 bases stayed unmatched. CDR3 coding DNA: TGTGCCAGCAGCTTAGAAGGGACAGGGGACGGGGCCAACGTCCTGACTTTC. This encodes CASSLEGTGDGANVLTF.

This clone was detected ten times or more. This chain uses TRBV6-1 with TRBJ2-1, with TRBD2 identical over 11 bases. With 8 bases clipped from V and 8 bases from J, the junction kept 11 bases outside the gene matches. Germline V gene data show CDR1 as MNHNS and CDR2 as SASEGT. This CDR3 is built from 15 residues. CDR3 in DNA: TGTGCCAGCGTCCTCCTAGCGGGAGGTGGCGATGAGCAGTTCTTC. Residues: CASVLLAGGGDEQFF.

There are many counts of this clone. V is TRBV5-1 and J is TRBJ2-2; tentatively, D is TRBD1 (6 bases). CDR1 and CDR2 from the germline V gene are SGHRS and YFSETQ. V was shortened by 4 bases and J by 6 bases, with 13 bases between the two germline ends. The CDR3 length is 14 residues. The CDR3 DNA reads TGCGCCAGCAGCCAAACTACAGGGCCCGGGGAGCTGTTTTTT. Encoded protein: CASSQTTGPGELFF.

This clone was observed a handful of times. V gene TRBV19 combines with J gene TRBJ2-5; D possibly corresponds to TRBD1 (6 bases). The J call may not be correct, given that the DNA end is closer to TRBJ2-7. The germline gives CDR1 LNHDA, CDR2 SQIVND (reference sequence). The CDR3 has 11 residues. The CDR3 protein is CASKDSYEQYF. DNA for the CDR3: TGTGCCAGTAAGGACAGCTACGAGCAGTACTTC.